These T cell receptor beta chains were read from a single sample in a study of shared clonotypes between healthy human individuals. TCRdb keeps only in-frame clones here, not all; method: immunoSEQ multiplex PCR. Of roughly 110,000 clones listed, more than 65% were seen once; the top ten hold 24%. Sequenced material: memory CD8+ T cells sorted from blood. The source is a young woman in good health. Each CDR3 is given with its conserved first and last residue. Each record gives: CDR3 DNA, CDR3 protein, J gene, clone size, D gene, V gene. D genes are given only for firm matches. Clone size is not always given. Where it is, it says once, few, many or a class for expanded clones.

DNA: TGTGCCAGCAGCTTAGCTAGGGGTCCTGGGGCCAACGTCCTGACTTTC
CDR3: CASSLARGPGANVLTF
J: TRBJ2-6
size: NA
D: NA
V: TRBV7-9

DNA: TGTGCCAGCAGCCAAGGGCCTCGGGGGCAGACCCAGTACTTC
CDR3: CASSQGPRGQTQYF
J: TRBJ2-5
size: NA
D: NA
V: TRBV4-2

DNA: TGTGCCAGCAGCCCAGACGGACTAGCGACCGGGGAGCTGTTTTTT
CDR3: CASSPDGLATGELFF
J: TRBJ2-2
size: NA
D: TRBD2
V: TRBV7-3

DNA: TGTGCCAGCACCCGTCGGCAGGGTGGAGAGACCCAGTACTTC
CDR3: CASTRRQGGETQYF
J: TRBJ2-5
size: NA
D: NA
V: TRBV13

DNA: TGTGCCAGTAGACTACATGAGCAGTTCTTC
CDR3: CASRLHEQFF
J: TRBJ2-1
size: NA
D: NA
V: TRBV21-1

DNA: TGTGCCAGCAGTGGGGGCGGGCACCGGGATGGAAACACCATATATTTT
CDR3: CASSGGGHRDGNTIYF
J: TRBJ1-3
size: once
D: NA
V: TRBV2

DNA: TGTGCCAGCAGCTTAGGGGAGACTGAAGCTTTCTTT
CDR3: CASSLGETEAFF
J: TRBJ1-1
size: NA
D: NA
V: TRBV7-6

DNA: TGTGCCAGCAGTTCATTCACAGATACGCAGTATTTT
CDR3: CASSSFTDTQYF
J: TRBJ2-3
size: few
D: NA
V: TRBV27

DNA: TGTGCCAGCAGTGCGGAGCGGGCGAACACCGGGGAGCTGTTTTTT
CDR3: CASSAERANTGELFF
J: TRBJ2-2
size: NA
D: NA
V: TRBV2

DNA: TGCGCCAGCAGCCAGGGGGACAGGGTGGACTCTGGAAACACCATATATTTT
CDR3: CASSQGDRVDSGNTIYF
J: TRBJ1-3
size: NA
D: TRBD1
V: TRBV4-1

DNA: TGCGCCAGCAGCCAAGTAGGGGGACTTTATAGGGGCACTGAAGCTTTCTTT
CDR3: CASSQVGGLYRGTEAFF
J: TRBJ1-1
size: NA
D: NA
V: TRBV4-1

DNA: TGTGCCAGCAGGCGGACGAGACTAGCGGGAGCATCCGAGCAGTACTTC
CDR3: CASRRTRLAGASEQYF
J: TRBJ2-7
size: NA
D: TRBD2
V: TRBV28

DNA: TGTGCCATCAGTGGGTCGAGGGGTAGCGGCCAGAACACCGGGGAGCTGTTTTTT
CDR3: CAISGSRGSGQNTGELFF
J: TRBJ2-2
size: NA
D: NA
V: TRBV10-3

DNA: TGTGCCAGCAGCGTAGGGGACAGGGCATACGAGCAGTACTTC
CDR3: CASSVGDRAYEQYF
J: TRBJ2-7
size: NA
D: TRBD1
V: TRBV9

DNA: TGTGCCAGCAGTGCGGGGGACCTGTACAATGAGCAGTTCTTC
CDR3: CASSAGDLYNEQFF
J: TRBJ2-1
size: NA
D: NA
V: TRBV2

DNA: TGTGCCAGCAGTTCCGGGGTGGATGAGCAGTTCTTC
CDR3: CASSSGVDEQFF
J: TRBJ2-1
size: few
D: NA
V: TRBV28

DNA: TGTGCCAGCAGTGATAATCTGTTTAAGGGTAACTACGAGCAGTACTTC
CDR3: CASSDNLFKGNYEQYF
J: TRBJ2-7
size: NA
D: NA
V: TRBV6-1

DNA: TGTGCCAGCAGCTTAAGACCCCGCCAAGAGACCCAGTACTTC
CDR3: CASSLRPRQETQYF
J: TRBJ2-5
size: NA
D: NA
V: TRBV5-6

DNA: TGTGCCAGCTCACCGTATCTGACGGGAGCCCGCAATGAGCAGTTCTTC
CDR3: CASSPYLTGARNEQFF
J: TRBJ2-1
size: NA
D: NA
V: TRBV18

DNA: TGTGCCAGCAGCCAAGATGGGTCCCTAGTCATGAATGAGCAGTTCTTC
CDR3: CASSQDGSLVMNEQFF
J: TRBJ2-1
size: once
D: NA
V: TRBV4-2

DNA: TGTGCCAGCAGTGATGGCCTGATTAGCACAGATACGCAGTATTTT
CDR3: CASSDGLISTDTQYF
J: TRBJ2-3
size: NA
D: NA
V: TRBV2

DNA: TGTGCCAGCAGTGAACCAAGGACAGGGGGCGAGACCCAGTACTTC
CDR3: CASSEPRTGGETQYF
J: TRBJ2-5
size: NA
D: TRBD1
V: TRBV2

DNA: TGTGCCAGCAGGCCCGGACAGGGATATAGAAACACCATATATTTT
CDR3: CASRPGQGYRNTIYF
J: TRBJ1-3
size: NA
D: TRBD1
V: TRBV28

DNA: TGCGCCAGCAGCTTAGTGGCAGCCAAGTACACAGATACGCAGTATTTT
CDR3: CASSLVAAKYTDTQYF
J: TRBJ2-3
size: NA
D: NA
V: TRBV5-1

DNA: TGTGCCAGCAGCCAAGATGGGACTAGCGGCTCCTACGAGCAGTACTTC
CDR3: CASSQDGTSGSYEQYF
J: TRBJ2-7
size: NA
D: TRBD2
V: TRBV11-2

DNA: TGCGCCAGCAGCTTGATACCGGATTCCGGAGATACGCAGTATTTT
CDR3: CASSLIPDSGDTQYF
J: TRBJ2-3
size: few
D: NA
V: TRBV5-1

DNA: TGCGCCAGCAGCTTGGTTGGTAGTCAGCAAGAGACCCAGTACTTC
CDR3: CASSLVGSQQETQYF
J: TRBJ2-5
size: NA
D: NA
V: TRBV5-1

DNA: TGCAGCGCCAACAATTACAATGAGCAGTTCTTC
CDR3: CSANNYNEQFF
J: TRBJ2-1
size: NA
D: NA
V: TRBV29-1

DNA: TGTGCCAGCAGCAAAGCGCCACTGTATGCTTTCTTT
CDR3: CASSKAPLYAFF
J: TRBJ1-1
size: NA
D: NA
V: TRBV21-1

DNA: TGTGCCAGCAGCTTAGACCCGGGACTAGCGTACTCCTACGAGCAGTACTTC
CDR3: CASSLDPGLAYSYEQYF
J: TRBJ2-7
size: NA
D: TRBD2
V: TRBV11-2

DNA: TGTGCCAGCAGTCCCGGGGGAGAAGATACGCAGTATTTT
CDR3: CASSPGGEDTQYF
J: TRBJ2-3
size: few
D: NA
V: TRBV6-4

DNA: TGTGCCAGCAGCGGCTGGGGTAGCGGGATAAGTACAGATACGCAGTATTTT
CDR3: CASSGWGSGISTDTQYF
J: TRBJ2-3
size: NA
D: TRBD2
V: TRBV5-6

DNA: TGTGCCAGCAGCCGGGACTCGTCTCCTGATACGCAGTATTTT
CDR3: CASSRDSSPDTQYF
J: TRBJ2-3
size: few
D: NA
V: TRBV7-2

DNA: TGTGCCAGCTCACCGGCCGCCGGACAGGCTACCTATGGCTACACCTTC
CDR3: CASSPAAGQATYGYTF
J: TRBJ1-2
size: NA
D: TRBD1
V: TRBV18

DNA: TGTGCCAGCCTAATACGGTCCGGTCGCAATCAGCCCCAGCATTTT
CDR3: CASLIRSGRNQPQHF
J: TRBJ1-5
size: NA
D: NA
V: TRBV28

DNA: TGTGCCAGCCTTTATTCTCGAGAGGGTCTGATGTATGAGCAGTTCTTC
CDR3: CASLYSREGLMYEQFF
J: TRBJ2-1
size: NA
D: NA
V: TRBV2

DNA: TGTGCCATCAGTGTTGCGTACGAGCAGTACTTC
CDR3: CAISVAYEQYF
J: TRBJ2-7
size: NA
D: NA
V: TRBV10-3

DNA: TGTGCCAGCAGCTGGGGTTTCGGGGAAGCTTTCTTT
CDR3: CASSWGFGEAFF
J: TRBJ1-1
size: NA
D: NA
V: TRBV11-1

DNA: TGTGCCAGTAGCCCCGATTTTTTCGATGAAAAACTGTTTTTT
CDR3: CASSPDFFDEKLFF
J: TRBJ1-4
size: few
D: NA
V: TRBV19

DNA: TGTGCCAGCAGCCCCCTCTGGGGGTTCAATGAGCAGTTCTTC
CDR3: CASSPLWGFNEQFF
J: TRBJ2-1
size: NA
D: NA
V: TRBV9

DNA: TGTGCCAGCAGCCTTACATCGCTAGCCCCCGGGGAGCTGTTTTTT
CDR3: CASSLTSLAPGELFF
J: TRBJ2-2
size: NA
D: NA
V: TRBV11-2